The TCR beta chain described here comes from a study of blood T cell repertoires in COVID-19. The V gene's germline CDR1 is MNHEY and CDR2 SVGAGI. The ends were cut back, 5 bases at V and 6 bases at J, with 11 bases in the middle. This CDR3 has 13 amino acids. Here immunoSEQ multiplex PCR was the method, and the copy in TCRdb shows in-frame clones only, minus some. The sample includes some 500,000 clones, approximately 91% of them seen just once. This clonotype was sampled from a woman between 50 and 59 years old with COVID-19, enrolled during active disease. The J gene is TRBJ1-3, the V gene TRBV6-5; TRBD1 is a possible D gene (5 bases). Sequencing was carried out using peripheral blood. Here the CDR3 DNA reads TGTGCCAGCAGTATGACAGAGCAAAACACCATATATTTT. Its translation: CASSMTEQNTIYF.